The next 21 T cell receptor beta chains were all read from a single sample in a study of T cells in localized non-small cell lung cancer. TCRdb's table, derived via immunoSEQ multiplex PCR, lists solely in-frame clones and lacks some. The sample yields some 25,000 clones, approximately 89% seen once. The material sequenced was peripheral blood mononuclear cells, taken before any cancer treatment. These receptors were collected from a woman aged 35-70 years with stage III lung adenocarcinoma.

V is TRBV7-8 and J is TRBJ1-1; D is perhaps TRBD1 (6 bases). The V end was cut by 5 bases, the J end by 2 bases, with 9 bases between. The length of the CDR3 is 13 residues. CDR1 SGHVS and CDR2 FQNEAQ come from the germline V gene. The CDR3 sequence: CASSQGGNTEAFF. CDR3 bases: TGTGCCAGCAGCCAAGGGGGAAACACTGAAGCTTTCTTT.

In its sample, this clone was seen once. This chain uses TRBV7-9 with TRBJ1-2; TRBD1 matches at 7 bases. The ends lost 3 bases at V and 8 bases at J; junction bases unmatched: 9. This CDR3 comprises 14 residues. Germline CDR1 SEHNR, CDR2 FQNEAQ (reference sequence). The CDR3 here is CASSLGDQGVGYTF. The CDR3 bases are TGTGCCAGCAGCTTGGGCGATCAGGGGGTAGGCTACACCTTC. The entire variable domain, with the rest obtained from reference TRBV7-9 and TRBJ1-2, is as follows: DTGVSQNPRHKITKRGQNVTFRCDPISEHNRLYWYRQTLGQGPEFLTYFQNEAQLEKSRLLSDRFSAERPKGSFSTLEIQRTEQGDSAMYLCASSLGDQGVGYTFGSGTRLTVV.

The chain is built from TRBV7-9 and TRBJ2-5; no firm D call. Deletions cut 2 bases from V and 7 bases from J, with 14 bases between. The germline V gene encodes CDR1 SEHNR and CDR2 FQNEAQ (reference sequence). The CDR3 totals 14 residues. CDR3 in amino acids: CASSLSETVGTQYF. For the CDR3, the DNA is TGTGCCAGCAGCTTAAGCGAGACTGTTGGGACCCAGTACTTC.

The chain uses TRBV19 and TRBJ1-5; weak D call: TRBD1 (5 bases). Between the trimmed V and J ends, which lost 0 bases and 7 bases, there was a span of 13 bases. Germline assignment: CDR1 LNHDA and CDR2 SQIVND (reference sequence). This CDR3 is built from 15 residues. The CDR3 coding sequence is TGTGCCAGTAGTATAGATCGATGGGGGACGCAGCCCCAGCATTTT. It encodes CASSIDRWGTQPQHF.

V gene TRBV27 combines with J gene TRBJ2-7, with 8 bases fitting TRBD1. V lost 2 bases and J lost 3; bases outside the gene matches: 6. Germline V lookup: CDR1 MNHEY, CDR2 SMNVEV (reference sequence). CDR3 length equals 15 residues. CDR3 in amino acids: CASSLVQGARYEQYF. CDR3 sequence (DNA): TGTGCCAGCAGTTTAGTCCAGGGGGCTCGCTACGAGCAGTACTTC.

This chain uses TRBV7-2 with TRBJ2-2; 11 positions agree with TRBD2. Germline-derived CDR1 and CDR2 are SGHTA and FQGNSA. The CDR3 length is 15 residues. With 4 bases clipped from V and 6 bases from J, the junction kept 4 bases outside the gene matches. The CDR3 DNA is TGTGCCAGCAGCTATAGCGGGGGGGCGTCCGGGGAGCTGTTTTTT. It codes for CASSYSGGASGELFF.

This clone was recorded only once. The chain combines TRBV7-3 with TRBJ1-1, with D perhaps TRBD1 (5 bases). The CDR3 length is 13 residues. V lost 5 bases to trimming and J lost 4 bases, with 11 bases between them. Germline V gene data show CDR1 as SGHTA and CDR2 as FQGTGA. The CDR3 loop is CASSPQGGTEAFF. CDR3 DNA sequence: TGTGCCAGCAGCCCTCAGGGAGGCACTGAAGCTTTCTTT.

The V call is TRBV5-5, the J call TRBJ1-2, with D unclear. This CDR3 is 14 amino acids long. Between the trimmed V and J ends, which lost 0 bases and 3 bases, there was a span of 9 bases. In germline, CDR1 is SGHKS, CDR2 YYEKEE (reference sequence). CDR3 in amino acids: CASSLGRVYYGYTF. The CDR3 bases are TGTGCCAGCAGCTTGGGTAGGGTTTACTATGGCTACACCTTC.

J is TRBJ2-2 and V is TRBV6-5; tentatively, D is TRBD1 or TRBD2 (5 bases each). Germline loops: CDR1 MNHEY, CDR2 SVGAGI. The CDR3 length is 15 residues. V dropped 10 bases and J dropped 7 bases, with 22 bases sitting between them. DNA for the CDR3: TGTGCCACTTCCGACGGGGCAGCGCTAAACGGGGAGCTGTTTTTT. Residues: CATSDGAALNGELFF.

The chain couples TRBV23-1 to TRBJ2-3; D may be TRBD1 (6 bases). TRBV23-1 is recorded as an ORF, its role being uncertain. The CDR3 is made up of 15 amino acids. V shed 4 bases and J shed 0 bases, with 11 bases lying between them. Here the CDR3 reads CASSPTGPSTDTQYF. The DNA of the CDR3 is TGCGCCAGCAGTCCGACAGGACCTAGCACAGATACGCAGTATTTT.

The chain links TRBV13 to TRBJ2-7, with TRBD1 matching 8 bases. CDR1 PRHDT and CDR2 FYEKMQ come from the germline V gene (reference sequence). This CDR3 is 14 amino acids long. Losses at the gene ends were 7 bases for V and 5 bases for J; bases not matched to a gene: 10. CDR3 in DNA: TGTGCCAGCAACCCACCCGACAGGGGACACGAGCAGTACTTC. Translation gives CASNPPDRGHEQYF. Combining the CDR3 with reference TRBV13 and TRBJ2-7 gives the whole variable domain AAGVIQSPRHLIKEKRETATLKCYPIPRHDTVYWYQQGPGQDPQFLISFYEKMQSDKGSIPDRFSAQQFSDYHSELNMSSLELGDSALYFCASNPPDRGHEQYFGPGTRLTVT.

The chain employs TRBV9 and TRBJ2-3, with D unclear. Germline CDR1 is SGDLS and CDR2 is YYNGEE. The CDR3 contains 15 residues. The ends were cut back, 4 bases at V and 1 base at J, with 13 bases in the middle. The CDR3 region has the DNA TGTGCCAGCAGCCCCACTTCTGCGGGCACAGATACGCAGTATTTT. Amino acids: CASSPTSAGTDTQYF.

The V call is TRBV27, the J call TRBJ1-5; the D gene is possibly TRBD1 (6 bases). Per the germline V gene, CDR1 is MNHEY and CDR2 is SMNVEV (reference sequence). CDR3 size: 15 residues. V lost 2 bases to trimming and J lost 3 bases, with 11 bases between them. DNA for the CDR3: TGTGCCAGCAGTTTACGGGGACACCTCAATCAGCCCCAGCATTTT. Translated: CASSLRGHLNQPQHF.

J is TRBJ2-3 and V is TRBV7-6; the D gene is possibly TRBD1 (6 bases). The V gene lost 5 bases and the J gene lost 0 bases, with 12 bases spanning the gap. Germline CDR1 reads SGHVS; CDR2 reads FNYEAQ. This CDR3 comprises 15 residues. CDR3 sequence reads: CASSEDRRSTDTQYF. The CDR3 DNA reads as TGTGCCAGCAGCGAAGACAGGCGTAGCACAGATACGCAGTATTTT.

The chain employs TRBV9 and TRBJ2-2, with D unresolved. Germline CDR1 and CDR2: SGDLS and YYNGEE. The CDR3 spans 13 residues. The V end was cut by 0 bases, the J end by 1 base, with 1 base between. CDR3 loop: CASSVGNTGELFF. CDR3 coding DNA: TGTGCCAGCAGCGTAGGGAACACCGGGGAGCTGTTTTTT.

The chain is built from TRBV19 and TRBJ1-3, with 8 bases that match TRBD1. Germline loops: CDR1 LNHDA, CDR2 SQIVND (reference sequence). The length of the CDR3 is 12 residues. V lost 10 bases to trimming and J lost 4 bases; unmatched junction nucleotides: 3. This CDR3 reads CATRQGGNTIYF. The CDR3 region has the DNA TGTGCCACTCGACAGGGGGGAAACACCATATATTTT.

The V gene is TRBV2, the J gene TRBJ1-1; a possible D gene is TRBD1 (5 bases). The germline V gene encodes CDR1 SNHLY and CDR2 FYNNEI. Trimming cost V 3 bases and J 10 bases, with 12 bases left between them. The CDR3 is made up of 12 amino acids. CDR3 in DNA: TGTGCCAGCAGTGAGTACTCCCAGGGAGCTTTCTTT. Encoded protein: CASSEYSQGAFF.

The chain is built from TRBV7-2 and TRBJ2-7; 9 positions agree with TRBD1. Germline loops: CDR1 SGHTA, CDR2 FQGNSA. CDR3 length: 15 amino acids. V lost 4 bases and J lost 2; bases outside the gene matches: 6. Here the CDR3 DNA reads TGTGCCAGCAGCTCGCCGGGACAGGGAGCCTACGAGCAGTACTTC. Translation: CASSSPGQGAYEQYF.

This clone showed up just once. The chain combines TRBV5-6 with TRBJ1-2; TRBD1 matches 7 bases. This CDR3 is built from 14 residues. V shed 2 bases, J shed 7 bases, and the junction held 8 bases outside the gene matches. Per the germline V gene, CDR1 is SGHDT and CDR2 is YYEEEE. CDR3 residues: CASSFRQGVGGYTF. CDR3 nucleotides: TGTGCCAGCAGCTTCCGACAGGGAGTGGGTGGCTACACCTTC.

The chain is built from TRBV4-1 and TRBJ2-3; 7 bases are a match to TRBD2. Trimming cost V 5 bases and J 0 bases; bases outside gene matches: 14. From germline, CDR1 is MGHRA and CDR2 YSYEKL. The length of the CDR3 is 18 residues. CDR3 nucleotides: TGCGCCAGCAGCTCGGGACTATTAGCCCTCTATAGCACAGATACGCAGTATTTT. It specifies CASSSGLLALYSTDTQYF.

As DNA, the CDR3 is TGCGCCAGCAGCCAAGCACGGACAGGGAGCACAGATACGCAGTATTTT. Translating gives CASSQARTGSTDTQYF. The chain is built from TRBV4-3 and TRBJ2-3; 8 nucleotides line up with TRBD1. Germline loops: CDR1 LGHNA, CDR2 YSLEER. This CDR3 spans 16 amino acids. J was trimmed by 0 bases and V by 1 base; bases with no gene match: 3.